Listed below are T cell receptor beta chains from one sample, sequenced in a study of CD8 T cells in Susac syndrome. Each CDR3 protein is one row after TCRdb ran MiXCR on the immunoSEQ multiplex PCR reads. The sample lists some 150,000 distinct CDR3 sequences, 94% seen once, with 0.27% in the top ten. The source material was CD8+ T cells from PBMCs. These TCRs come from a human donor in good health. CDR3s include the opening cysteine and the closing phenylalanine or tryptophan. The D gene is left open where the match is weak.

v_gene: TRBV6-5
d_gene: TRBD2
CDR3aa: CASSYGLAGAETQYF

v_gene: TRBV2
d_gene: .
CDR3aa: CASGQTTSTGELFF

v_gene: TRBV27
d_gene: TRBD2
CDR3aa: CASSLRAGGEQYF

v_gene: TRBV27
d_gene: TRBD2
CDR3aa: CASSLIAGVYEQYF

v_gene: TRBV30
d_gene: .
CDR3aa: CAGLDRRSSYNEQFF

v_gene: TRBV29-1
d_gene: TRBD2
CDR3aa: CSVEPAGDWEETQYF

v_gene: TRBV27
d_gene: .
CDR3aa: CASRAGAGELFF

v_gene: TRBV27
d_gene: .
CDR3aa: CASSLSDNEQFF

v_gene: TRBV6-2/TRBV6-3
d_gene: .
CDR3aa: CASSRPVYEQYF

v_gene: TRBV29-1
d_gene: .
CDR3aa: CSVPGETGELFF

v_gene: TRBV5-1
d_gene: TRBD2
CDR3aa: CASSLVPSGSDEQYF